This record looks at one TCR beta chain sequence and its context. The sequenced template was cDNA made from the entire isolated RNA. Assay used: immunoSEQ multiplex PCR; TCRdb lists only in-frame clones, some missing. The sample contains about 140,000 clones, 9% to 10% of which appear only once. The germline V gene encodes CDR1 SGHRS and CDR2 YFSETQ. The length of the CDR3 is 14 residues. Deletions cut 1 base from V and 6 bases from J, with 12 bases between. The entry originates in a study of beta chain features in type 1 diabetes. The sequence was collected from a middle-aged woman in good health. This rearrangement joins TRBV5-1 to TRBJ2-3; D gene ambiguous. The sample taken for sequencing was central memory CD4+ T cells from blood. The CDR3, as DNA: TGCGCCAGCAGCTTGTCGCAGGCACCTGATACGCAGTATTTT. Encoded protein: CASSLSQAPDTQYF. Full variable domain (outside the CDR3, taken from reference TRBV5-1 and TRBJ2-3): KAGVTQTPRYLIKTRGQQVTLSCSPISGHRSVSWYQQTPGQGLQFLFEYFSETQRNKGNFPGRFSGRQFSNSRSEMNVSTLELGDSALYLCASSLSQAPDTQYFGPGTRLTVL.